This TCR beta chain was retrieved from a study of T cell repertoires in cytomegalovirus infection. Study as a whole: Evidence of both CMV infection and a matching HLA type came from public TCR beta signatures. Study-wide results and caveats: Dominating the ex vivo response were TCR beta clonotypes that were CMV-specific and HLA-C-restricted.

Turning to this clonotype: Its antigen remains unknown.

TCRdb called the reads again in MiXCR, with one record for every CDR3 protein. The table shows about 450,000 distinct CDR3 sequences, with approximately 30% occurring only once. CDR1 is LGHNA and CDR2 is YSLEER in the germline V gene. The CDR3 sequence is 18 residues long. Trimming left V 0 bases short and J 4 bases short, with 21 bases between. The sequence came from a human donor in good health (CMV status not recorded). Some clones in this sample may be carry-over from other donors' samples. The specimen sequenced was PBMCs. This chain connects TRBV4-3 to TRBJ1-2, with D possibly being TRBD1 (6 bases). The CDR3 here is CASSQDSGGLASLYGYTF. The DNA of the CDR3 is TGCGCCAGCAGCCAAGATTCCGGGGGGCTCGCTTCCCTCTATGGCTACACCTTC.